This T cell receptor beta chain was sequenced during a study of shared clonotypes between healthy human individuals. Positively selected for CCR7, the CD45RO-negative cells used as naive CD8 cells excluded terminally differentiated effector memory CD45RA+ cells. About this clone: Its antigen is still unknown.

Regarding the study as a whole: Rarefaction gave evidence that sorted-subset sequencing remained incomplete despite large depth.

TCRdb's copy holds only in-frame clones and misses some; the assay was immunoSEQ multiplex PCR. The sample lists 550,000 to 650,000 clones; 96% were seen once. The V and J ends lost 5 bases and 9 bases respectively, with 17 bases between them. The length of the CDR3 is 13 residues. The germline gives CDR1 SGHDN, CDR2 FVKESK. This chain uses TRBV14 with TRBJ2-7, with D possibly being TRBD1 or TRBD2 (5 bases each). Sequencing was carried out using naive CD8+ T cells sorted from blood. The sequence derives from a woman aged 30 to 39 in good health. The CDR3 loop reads CASSKTGRRGQYF. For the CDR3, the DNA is TGTGCCAGCAGCAAAACGGGACGCCGAGGGCAGTACTTC.